Listed below are T cell receptor beta chains from one sample, sequenced in a study of monozygotic twins with inflammatory bowel disease. With the 5' RACE reads reprocessed, TCRdb shows one record per CDR3 protein and no DNA. The sample totals approximately 400,000 distinct CDR3 sequences; its top ten clones hold approximately 2.4%. Sequencing used blood. The receptors stem from a human donor with ulcerative colitis or Crohn's disease, or a healthy co-twin of an affected twin (not recorded which). CDR3s include the opening cysteine and the closing phenylalanine or tryptophan.

j_call cdr3_length v_call cdr3_aa
TRBJ1-2 16 TRBV28 CASSLGGTGIPYGYTF
TRBJ1-1 14 TRBV30 CAWSVPGKGTEAFF
TRBJ1-1 14 TRBV29-1 CSVGETGSNTEAFF
TRBJ2-7 15 TRBV28 CASSFLGLSPYEQYF
TRBJ2-7 14 TRBV6-1 CASTRSDNSYEQYF
TRBJ1-5 15 TRBV6-5 CASSHALTENQPQHF
TRBJ2-3 14 TRBV11-2 CASSLDLLVAEQYF
TRBJ2-7 15 TRBV6-2/TRBV6-3 CASRGGLAGVYEQYF
TRBJ1-4 14 TRBV25-1 CASSDGHGAGKLFF
TRBJ2-7 13 TRBV10-3 CAISVGQTYEQYF
TRBJ1-5 13 TRBV30 CAWSVGADQPQHF
TRBJ1-2 12 TRBV30 CAGTGSYYGYTF
TRBJ2-1 12 TRBV6-2/TRBV6-3 CASTRGGNEQFF
TRBJ1-1 15 TRBV5-1 CASSFSQDWGTEAFF
TRBJ2-7 14 TRBV3-1 CASRGGTDTYEQYF
TRBJ1-2 13 TRBV28 CASNWNLNYGYTF
TRBJ2-3 16 TRBV5-6 CASSLSLSASTDTQYF
TRBJ1-5 13 TRBV6-2/TRBV6-3 CASTRQTNQPQHF
TRBJ2-1 11 TRBV29-1 CSVATDNEQFF